The text below deals with one TCR beta chain. V was pared by 1 base and J by 7 bases, with 11 bases of the junction left unmatched. The CDR3 covers 18 residues. Germline loops: CDR1 LNHNV, CDR2 YYDKDF (reference sequence). The sample is drawn from a study of chemoradiotherapy in HPV16-positive cancers. Sequenced by immunoSEQ multiplex PCR; TCRdb stores in-frame clones only, minus some. The profile covers fewer than 15,000 clones, with 70% to 90% appearing a single time and around 3.8% taken by the ten largest. This receptor was taken from a human donor with HPV-associated anogenital cancer. V usage is TRBV15 and J usage is TRBJ1-6; 9 bases map to TRBD1. The sample consisted of blood, taken from a patient who underwent chemoradiotherapy. This CDR3 reads CATSRGADRGWLNSPLHF. The CDR3 region has the DNA TGTGCCACCAGCAGAGGTGCCGACAGGGGGTGGCTCAATTCACCCCTCCACTTT.